The next 21 T cell receptor beta chains were all read from a single sample in a study of blood T cells in healthy people across ages. Together with a sample-barcoded 5' primer, a J-beta primer mix was included in a second PCR lasting about 7 to 12 cycles. MiXCR was run by TCRdb on the 5' RACE reads, yielding one entry per CDR3 protein. This sample has hundreds of thousands of distinct CDR3 sequences, with about 59% found just once. Sequencing used blood. These receptors originate from a man aged 25 to 40 in good health.

This clonotype was found a few times. CDR3 nucleotide sequence: TGCGCCAGCAGCCAAGATACGAATTCCTACGAGCAGTACTTC. Translation: CASSQDTNSYEQYF. The V gene is TRBV4-3, the J gene TRBJ2-5, with D unresolved. The J call is in doubt because the DNA end fits TRBJ2-7 better. This CDR3 has 14 amino acids. Germline V gene sequence: CDR1 LGHNA, CDR2 YSLEER.

This clonotype was detected only a few times. The chain recombines TRBV5-1 with TRBJ2-3; TRBD2 might be the D (6 bases). Trimming cost V 0 bases and J 2 bases, with 10 bases left between them. Germline-derived CDR1 and CDR2 are SGHRS and YFSETQ. This CDR3 has 15 residues. The CDR3 bases are TGCGCCAGCAGCTTGGTGGCTAGCGCCACAGATACGCAGTATTTT. Protein: CASSLVASATDTQYF.

The V call is TRBV5-1, the J call TRBJ2-7, with TRBD1 identical over 7 bases. The CDR3 covers 15 residues. The V and J ends lost 5 bases and 3 bases, in that order; junction bases with no gene match: 11. Germline V gene lookup returns CDR1 SGHRS and CDR2 YFSETQ. The CDR3 sequence is CASSFPGTVSYEQYF. The CDR3 DNA reads as TGCGCCAGCAGTTTTCCCGGGACAGTGAGCTACGAGCAGTACTTC.

A few counts support this clonotype. The chain uses TRBV4-2 and TRBJ2-1, with D perhaps matching TRBD1 or TRBD2 (6 bases each). Germline V CDR1 and CDR2: LGHNA, YNFKEQ. V lost 0 bases and J lost 9, with 15 bases in between. The CDR3 is 15 amino acids. The DNA of the CDR3 is TGTGCCAGCAGCCAAGAAGAGGGGGGCTGGGGTGAGCAGTTCTTC. As protein: CASSQEEGGWGEQFF.

This chain links TRBV10-3 with TRBJ2-3; D is perhaps TRBD1 (5 bases). V was cut by 7 bases and J by 2 bases, with 10 bases left in between. The CDR3 totals 13 residues. CDR1 is ENHRY and CDR2 is SYGVKD in the germline V gene. The CDR3 sequence is CAIMVGDTDTQYF. CDR3 in DNA: TGTGCCATCATGGTAGGGGACACAGATACGCAGTATTTT.

This chain connects TRBV7-2 to TRBJ2-1, with 10 positions matching TRBD1. Losses at the gene ends were 0 bases for V and 10 bases for J; bases not matched to a gene: 12. Per the germline V gene, CDR1 is SGHTA and CDR2 is FQGNSA. The CDR3 spans 17 residues. CDR3 sequence: CASSLASGTGAPWEQFF. CDR3 coding DNA: TGTGCCAGCAGCTTAGCTAGCGGGACAGGGGCCCCTTGGGAGCAGTTCTTC.

This clonotype was picked up many times. V gene TRBV9 combines with J gene TRBJ2-7; 9 positions agree with TRBD1. This CDR3 comprises 15 residues. The V and J ends lost 0 bases and 4 bases, in that order; junction bases with no gene match: 5. Germline CDR1 and CDR2: SGDLS and YYNGEE. CDR3 residues: CASSVGQGVGYEQYF. CDR3 DNA sequence: TGTGCCAGCAGCGTAGGACAGGGGGTGGGTTACGAGCAGTACTTC.

With regard to this clonotype: A much larger clone differs by one base, so this may be a read error. The chain has TRBV6-1 and TRBJ2-1; 7 nucleotides agree with TRBD1. Germline CDR1 MNHNS, CDR2 SASEGT. CDR3 length: 15 residues. The CDR3 reads CASSPDRESYNGQFF. The CDR3 DNA follows: TGTGCCAGCAGTCCAGACAGGGAATCCTACAATGGGCAGTTCTTC.

As regards this clonotype: Possible read error: a much larger clone is one base away. The chain couples TRBV4-3 to TRBJ2-5; no firm D call. V dropped 1 base and J dropped 2 bases, with 8 bases sitting between them. The CDR3 length is 14 residues. Germline V gene sequence: CDR1 LGHNA, CDR2 YSLEER. CDR3 DNA sequence: TGCGCCAGCAGCCAAGGGGCGGATCAAGAGACCCAGTACTTC. The encoded protein is CASSQGADQETQYF.

DNA for the CDR3: TGTGCCAGCAGCTTAGGCGGTGGCAGGGGGTGGGAGACCCAGTACTTC. Its translation is CASSLGGGRGWETQYF. This chain connects TRBV7-2 to TRBJ2-5; 7 bases align to TRBD1. The trim removed 1 base at V and 5 bases at J, leaving 10 bases unmatched. CDR1 is SGHTA and CDR2 is FQGNSA in the germline V gene. The CDR3 has 16 residues.

The chain links TRBV5-1 to TRBJ1-1; D is ambiguous. Germline CDR1 SGHRS, CDR2 YFSETQ. V lost 1 base to trimming and J lost 4 bases, with 14 bases between them. The CDR3 loop spans 15 amino acids. The CDR3 sequence is CASSLSGDLGTEAFF. CDR3 DNA sequence: TGCGCCAGCAGCTTGTCCGGGGATCTAGGCACTGAAGCTTTCTTT.

The rearrangement links TRBV7-2 to TRBJ2-1, with 11 bases matching TRBD2. After removal of 1 base from V and 6 bases from J, the junction contained 8 bases not matched to a gene. The CDR3 runs 17 residues. Germline V gives CDR1 SGHTA, CDR2 FQGNSA. CDR3 region: CASSLVSGTSGPNEQFF. CDR3 DNA: TGTGCCAGCAGCTTAGTTTCTGGGACTAGCGGACCCAATGAGCAGTTCTTC.

As regards this clonotype: One base away lies a much larger clone, so this may be a sequencing read error. The CDR3 DNA is TGCGCCAGCAGCTTTGGTCCACAGGGATACAATGAGCAGTACTTC. As protein: CASSFGPQGYNEQYF. J is TRBJ2-7 and V is TRBV5-1; maybe TRBD1 (6 bases). V was pared by 2 bases and J by 7 bases, with 19 bases between. This CDR3 region has 15 residues. Germline loops: CDR1 SGHRS, CDR2 YFSETQ. Supplemented by reference TRBV5-1 and TRBJ2-7, the full variable domain reads KAGVTQTPRYLIKTRGQQVTLSCSPISGHRSVSWYQQTPGQGLQFLFEYFSETQRNKGNFPGRFSGRQFSNSRSEMNVSTLELGDSALYLCASSFGPQGYNEQYFGPGTRLTVT.

The J gene is TRBJ2-3, the V gene TRBV9; 8 bases are a match to TRBD2. CDR1 SGDLS and CDR2 YYNGEE come from the germline V gene. The V and J ends lost 4 bases and 3 bases, in that order; junction bases with no gene match: 7. This CDR3 contains 15 residues. CDR3 sequence: CASSRSLAGTDTQYF. The CDR3 DNA is TGTGCCAGCAGCCGTAGTTTAGCGGGGACAGATACGCAGTATTTT. The full variable domain, its missing parts supplied by reference TRBV9 and TRBJ2-3, is DSGVTQTPKHLITATGQRVTLRCSPRSGDLSVYWYQQSLDQGLQFLIQYYNGEERAKGNILERFSAQQFPDLHSELNLSSLELGDSALYFCASSRSLAGTDTQYFGPGTRLTVL.

This chain connects TRBV11-2 to TRBJ2-5; TRBD1 matches 9 bases. Unmatched junction bases numbered 7, after V lost 6 bases and J lost 5 bases. This CDR3 comprises 14 residues. Germline-derived CDR1 and CDR2 are SGHAT and FQNNGV. In DNA form, the CDR3 reads TGTGCCAGCAGGGACAGGGGAGGCAGTGAGACCCAGTACTTC. This gives the protein CASRDRGGSETQYF.

The genes are TRBV20-1 and TRBJ2-7, with D possibly being TRBD2 (5 bases). The tail of the sequence fits TRBJ2-5 better, so the J call may be wrong. This CDR3 has 13 residues. CDR1 is DFQATT, CDR2 SNEGSKA, per germline (reference sequence). DNA of the CDR3: TGCAGCCTAACGGAGGACTGGGCGGAGACCCAGTACTTC. This gives the protein CSLTEDWAETQYF.

The rearrangement uses TRBV15 and TRBJ1-5; D gene uncertain. V was trimmed by 0 bases and J by 2 bases, leaving 8 bases between them. CDR3 length: 15 amino acids. Germline V gives CDR1 LNHNV, CDR2 YYDKDF (reference sequence). CDR3 sequence: CATSRDVSGNQPQHF. The DNA for the CDR3 is TGTGCCACCAGCAGAGATGTCAGTGGCAATCAGCCCCAGCATTTT.

As DNA, the CDR3 is TGTGCCAGTGGTTTAGAGTCCTACGAGCAGTACTTC. Its translation is CASGLESYEQYF. The chain employs TRBV7-9 and TRBJ2-7; D not certain. Looked up from germline, CDR1 is SEHNR and CDR2 is FQNEAQ (reference sequence). V was clipped by 9 bases and J by 1 base, with 10 bases between them. This CDR3 is 12 amino acids long.

V gene TRBV6-6 combines with J gene TRBJ2-3; D is unresolved. Trimming left V 0 bases short and J 6 bases short, with 13 bases between. This CDR3 is built from 15 residues. Per germline, CDR1 MNHNY and CDR2 SVGAGI (reference sequence). For the CDR3, the DNA is TGTGCCAGCAGTTACTCCGGCCCCACCGCGGATACGCAGTATTTT. It specifies CASSYSGPTADTQYF.

The chain employs TRBV24-1 and TRBJ2-5; no reliable D call. From germline, CDR1 is KGHDR and CDR2 SFDVKD. Trimming shortened V by 5 bases and J by 5 bases, and 32 bases separated the two germline ends. The CDR3 contains 20 residues. The CDR3 spells CATSVPEPGPGGLPGETQYF. CDR3 coding DNA: TGTGCCACCAGTGTTCCGGAACCAGGCCCGGGCGGATTACCTGGGGAGACCCAGTACTTC.

The chain couples TRBV7-9 to TRBJ1-1, with D maybe TRBD1 (5 bases). The CDR3 is made up of 15 amino acids. Looked up from germline, CDR1 is SEHNR and CDR2 is FQNEAQ (reference sequence). The V end was cut by 3 bases, the J end by 8 bases, with 19 bases between. In DNA form, the CDR3 reads TGTGCCAGCAGCTTGGTCGGACAAAATCGACTCGAAGCTTTCTTT. Translating it yields CASSLVGQNRLEAFF.